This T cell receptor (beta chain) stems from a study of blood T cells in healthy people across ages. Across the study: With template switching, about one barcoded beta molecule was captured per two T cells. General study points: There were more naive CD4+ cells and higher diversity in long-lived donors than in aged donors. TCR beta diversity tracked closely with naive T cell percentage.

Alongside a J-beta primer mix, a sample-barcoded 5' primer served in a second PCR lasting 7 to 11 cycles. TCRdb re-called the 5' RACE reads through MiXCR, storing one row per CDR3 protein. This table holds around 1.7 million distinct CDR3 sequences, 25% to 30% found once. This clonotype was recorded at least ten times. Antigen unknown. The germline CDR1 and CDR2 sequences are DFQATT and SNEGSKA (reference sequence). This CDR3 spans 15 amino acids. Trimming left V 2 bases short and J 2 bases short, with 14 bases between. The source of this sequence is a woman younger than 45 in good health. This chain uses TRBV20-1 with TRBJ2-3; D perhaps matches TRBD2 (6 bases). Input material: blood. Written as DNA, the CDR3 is TGCAGTGCTAGACCAGTAGCGGCTTTCACAGATACGCAGTATTTT. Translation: CSARPVAAFTDTQYF.